Listed here are 21 T cell receptor beta chains from one sample, sequenced in a study of OX40 agonist ivuxolimab in advanced cancers. The repertoire was sequenced with immunoSEQ multiplex PCR; TCRdb's copy has only in-frame clones and lacks some. The sample records tens of thousands of clones, roughly 90% being singletons. This specimen consisted of CD4+ or CD8+ T cells sorted from blood, obtained in a trial of the OX40 agonist ivuxolimab. The receptors were sampled from an adult with an advanced solid tumor such as melanoma, head and neck, liver or kidney cancer.

This clone was seen a single time. The J gene is TRBJ1-6, the V gene TRBV5-1, with unresolved D. The CDR3 contains 12 residues. The germline gives CDR1 SGHRS, CDR2 YFSETQ. Trimming removed 8 bases at V and 1 base at J, with 4 bases between. In DNA form, the CDR3 reads TGCGCCAGTTCGTCCTATAATTCACCCCTCCACTTT. This gives the protein CASSSYNSPLHF.

This chain connects TRBV6-6 to TRBJ1-2, with D hard to call. Per germline, CDR1 MNHNY and CDR2 SVGAGI (reference sequence). The CDR3 is made up of 15 amino acids. Trimming removed 6 bases from V and 2 bases from J, with 16 bases in between. The CDR3 reads CASSPEREANYGYTF. CDR3 sequence (DNA): TGTGCCAGCAGCCCCGAGAGAGAGGCGAACTATGGCTACACCTTC.

This rearrangement joins TRBV11-2 to TRBJ1-2, with 9 positions matching TRBD1. The CDR3 runs 13 residues. V lost 5 bases and J lost 6; bases outside the gene matches: 4. Germline CDR1 SGHAT, CDR2 FQNNGV. The CDR3 bases are TGTGCCAGCAGCCAGGACAGGGGTGATGGCTACACCTTC. Translation: CASSQDRGDGYTF.

J is TRBJ2-7 and V is TRBV6-5; the D is unclear. Germline CDR1 is MNHEY and CDR2 is SVGAGI. Trimming removed 5 bases at V and 4 bases at J, with 12 bases between. The CDR3 length is 13 residues. The CDR3 loop reads CASSEAGSYEQYF. The CDR3 DNA reads TGTGCCAGCAGTGAAGCTGGGTCGTACGAGCAGTACTTC.

V usage is TRBV4-1 and J usage is TRBJ2-7; D is unresolved. Deletions cut 5 bases from V and 1 base from J, with 12 bases between. The CDR3 length is 14 residues. The germline CDR1 and CDR2 sequences are MGHRA and YSYEKL. The CDR3 coding sequence is TGCGCCAGCAGCTCGATCTTGGGTTCCTACGAGCAGTACTTC. Amino acid sequence: CASSSILGSYEQYF.

The V gene is TRBV7-3, the J gene TRBJ2-5; D is perhaps TRBD1 (5 bases). The germline CDR1 and CDR2 sequences are SGHTA and FQGTGA. The CDR3 has 13 residues. Trimming shortened V by 2 bases and J by 6 bases, and 10 bases separated the two germline ends. The CDR3 coding sequence is TGTGCCAGCAGCTTATCAGGGTTGAAGACCCAGTACTTC. It codes for CASSLSGLKTQYF. Supplemented by reference TRBV7-3 and TRBJ2-5, the full variable domain reads GAGVSQTPSNKVTEKGKYVELRCDPISGHTALYWYRQSLGQGPEFLIYFQGTGAADDSGLPNDRFFAVRPEGSVSTLKIQRTERGDSAVYLCASSLSGLKTQYFGPGTRLLVL.

The V and J genes are TRBV7-9 and TRBJ2-1; D possibly corresponds to TRBD1 (6 bases). Germline CDR1 and CDR2: SEHNR and FQNEAQ (reference sequence). The CDR3 has 13 residues. V was trimmed by 6 bases and J by 5 bases, leaving 11 bases between them. The chain's CDR3 is CASRTQGNNEQFF. The CDR3 DNA is TGTGCCAGCAGGACACAGGGAAACAATGAGCAGTTCTTC.

This chain joins TRBV28 and TRBJ1-2; the match to TRBD1 covers 7 bases. The junction had 5 bases not matched to a gene; V was cut back by 3 bases and J by 1 base. The CDR3 spans 15 residues. Germline-derived CDR1 and CDR2 are MDHEN and SYDVKM. CDR3 protein: CASSFRDRRNYGYTF. The DNA of the CDR3 is TGTGCCAGCAGTTTCCGGGACAGACGTAACTATGGCTACACCTTC.

The J gene is TRBJ1-5, the V gene TRBV19, with D possibly TRBD1 on 6 matching bases. V lost 10 bases to trimming and J lost 6 bases, with 22 bases between them. The V gene's germline CDR1 is LNHDA and CDR2 SQIVND (reference sequence). There are 15 residues in the CDR3. In DNA, the CDR3 is TGTGCCACCAGGGACACCATGGGGGTTAGTCAGCCCCAGCATTTT. Protein product: CATRDTMGVSQPQHF. The full variable domain, with the rest looked up from reference TRBV19 and TRBJ1-5, is DGGITQSPKYLFRKEGQNVTLSCEQNLNHDAMYWYRQDPGQGLRLIYYSQIVNDFQKGDIAEGYSVSREKKESFPLTVTSAQKNPTAFYLCATRDTMGVSQPQHFGDGTRLSIL.

V gene TRBV10-3 combines with J gene TRBJ2-2, with 7 nucleotides matching TRBD1. Germline loops: CDR1 ENHRY, CDR2 SYGVKD. The CDR3 is made up of 14 amino acids. V shed 6 bases and J 7 bases; nucleotides not matched to a gene: 8. CDR3 amino acids: CAIREGGNDGELFF. The CDR3 DNA is TGTGCCATCAGGGAAGGGGGCAACGACGGGGAGCTGTTTTTT.

The chain couples TRBV18 to TRBJ2-7; TRBD1 matches 9 bases. The CDR3 runs to 18 residues. Trimming removed 3 bases from V and 1 base from J; junction bases left unmatched: 13. Germline V lookup: CDR1 KGHSH, CDR2 LQKENI. CDR3 coding DNA: TGTGCCAGCTCACCTTCTGCATCCTCCGGGACAGGGTCCTACGAGCAGTACTTC. Translation gives CASSPSASSGTGSYEQYF.

The genes are TRBV7-9 and TRBJ1-4; 8 positions match TRBD1. CDR3 length equals 12 residues. The germline V gene has CDR1 SEHNR and CDR2 FQNEAQ (reference sequence). V lost 5 bases, J lost 11 bases, and 4 bases stayed unmatched. The CDR3 is CASSVDRVKLFF. DNA for the CDR3: TGTGCCAGCAGCGTGGACAGGGTTAAACTGTTTTTT.

The gene calls are TRBV28 and TRBJ2-2, with 9 bases that match TRBD1. Germline assignment: CDR1 MDHEN and CDR2 SYDVKM. The CDR3 totals 15 residues. The junction had 8 bases not matched to a gene; V was cut back by 6 bases and J by 6 bases. As DNA, the CDR3 is TGTGCCAGCAGCCACGGGGACAGGGATGCCGGGGAGCTGTTTTTT. It translates to CASSHGDRDAGELFF. Combining the CDR3 with reference TRBV28 and TRBJ2-2 gives the whole variable domain DVKVTQSSRYLVKRTGEKVFLECVQDMDHENMFWYRQDPGLGLRLIYFSYDVKMKEKGDIPEGYSVSREKKERFSLILESASTNQTSMYLCASSHGDRDAGELFFGEGSRLTVL.

Points on this clone: The identical CDR3 is also encoded by other nucleotide sequences in the sample. V is TRBV2 and J is TRBJ2-7, with 9 bases lining up with TRBD2. Germline V gene sequence: CDR1 SNHLY, CDR2 FYNNEI. Trimming removed 8 bases from V and 2 bases from J; junction bases left unmatched: 10. The CDR3 covers 15 residues. The CDR3 reads CASRRLAGETYEQYF. CDR3 sequence (DNA): TGTGCCAGCCGAAGGTTAGCGGGGGAAACCTACGAGCAGTACTTC.

This clone was seen a few times. The chain recombines TRBV5-1 with TRBJ1-5; possible D gene TRBD1, 5 bases. This CDR3 is built from 14 residues. Per the germline V gene, CDR1 is SGHRS and CDR2 is YFSETQ. V was clipped by 4 bases and J by 7 bases, with 15 bases between them. CDR3 sequence (DNA): TGCGCCAGCAGCCCCGATGGATGGGACCAGCCCCAGCATTTT. This translates into CASSPDGWDQPQHF.

The rearrangement uses TRBV18 and TRBJ2-2; D may be TRBD1 (5 bases). The germline V gene encodes CDR1 KGHSH and CDR2 LQKENI. The CDR3 has 14 amino acids. The V and J ends lost 3 bases and 4 bases respectively, with 9 bases between them. The CDR3 coding sequence is TGTGCCAGCTCACCGGGGCAGTCCACCGGGGAGCTGTTTTTT. Translating it yields CASSPGQSTGELFF.

The V gene is TRBV5-1, the J gene TRBJ2-5; weak D call: TRBD1 (7 bases). The CDR3 has 13 amino acids. Germline V lookup: CDR1 SGHRS, CDR2 YFSETQ. V was trimmed by 5 bases and J by 2 bases, leaving 10 bases between them. The DNA of the CDR3 is TGCGCCAGCAGGGCAGGGGGGCAAGAGACCCAGTACTTC. Its translation: CASRAGGQETQYF.

The genes are TRBV2 and TRBJ1-1; D perhaps matches TRBD1 (6 bases). The CDR3 is made up of 12 amino acids. Germline CDR1 reads SNHLY; CDR2 reads FYNNEI. Trimming stripped 4 bases from V and 13 bases from J, with 16 bases between. The CDR3 bases are TGTGCCAGCAGTGGGGGGGCTGGACGGGGTTTCTTT. Translation: CASSGGAGRGFF.

The genes are TRBV5-5 and TRBJ1-1; TRBD1 aligns across 8 bases. The J segment lost 2 bases and the V segment lost 2 bases, leaving 5 bases of the junction unmatched. Looked up from germline, CDR1 is SGHKS and CDR2 is YYEKEE (reference sequence). This CDR3 has 15 residues. The CDR3 coding sequence is TGTGCCAGCAGCTTTATAGGGACAGGAAACACTGAAGCTTTCTTT. Translation: CASSFIGTGNTEAFF.

The gene calls are TRBV7-9 and TRBJ2-3, with TRBD1 identical over 10 bases. The germline V gene has CDR1 SEHNR and CDR2 FQNEAQ (reference sequence). V trimming: 5 bases; J trimming: 7 bases; junction bases outside the gene matches: 9. The CDR3 is made up of 15 amino acids. The CDR3 loop reads CASSPIGDRGHTQYF. CDR3 bases: TGTGCCAGCAGCCCAATTGGGGACAGGGGCCATACGCAGTATTTT. Supplemented by reference TRBV7-9 and TRBJ2-3, the full variable domain reads DTGVSQNPRHKITKRGQNVTFRCDPISEHNRLYWYRQTLGQGPEFLTYFQNEAQLEKSRLLSDRFSAERPKGSFSTLEIQRTEQGDSAMYLCASSPIGDRGHTQYFGPGTRLTVL.

This chain links TRBV6-5 with TRBJ2-1, with D possibly matching TRBD2 (7 bases). Germline V CDR1 and CDR2: MNHEY, SVGAGI. Trimming cost V 6 bases and J 13 bases, with 16 bases left between them. The CDR3 is 12 amino acids. The CDR3 nucleotides read TGTGCCAGCAGAGTTGGCGGGGGCCCTCAGTTCTTC. This sequence encodes CASRVGGGPQFF.